These T cell receptor beta chains were read from a single sample in a study of T-cell reconstitution after alpha-beta-depleted transplantation in children. TCRdb fed the PCR reads into MiXCR, producing one record per CDR3 protein. The sample lists fewer than 120,000 distinct CDR3 sequences, approximately 10% seen once, with 8% to 9.5% in the top ten. The sequencing used PBMCs from the stem cell graft donor, collected from the stem cell graft. These receptor sequences come from a human donor who donated a stem cell graft to a child with acute lymphoblastic leukemia. The CDR3 runs from the conserved cysteine through the conserved F or W. Each record gives: V gene, J gene, CDR3 protein.

TRBV12-3/TRBV12-4	TRBJ1-5	CASSPTEYSNQPQHF
TRBV4-3	TRBJ2-6	CASSQMGQGRSGANVLTF
TRBV4-3	TRBJ1-6	CASSQTRDSSYNSPLHF
TRBV5-1	TRBJ1-3	CASSLVEGRLSGNTIYF
TRBV9	TRBJ1-3	CASSDPRDGDSGNTIYF
TRBV15	TRBJ2-2	CATQQGYTGELFF
TRBV7-9	TRBJ2-7	CASSFWAGQVYEQYF
TRBV28	TRBJ2-7	CASTLIASGFYEQYF
TRBV7-3	TRBJ2-3	CASSLGGAGGTTDTQYF
TRBV12-3/TRBV12-4	TRBJ1-1	CASRLGPVNTEAFF
TRBV7-6	TRBJ2-7	CASSLASAEDEQYF
TRBV20-1	TRBJ2-5	CSARPPGRQETQYF
TRBV7-8	TRBJ2-6	CASSFYGGSGANVLTF
TRBV29-1	TRBJ2-1	CSGEGLAGSNEQFF
TRBV21-1	TRBJ2-7	CASSKRSAGQNSYEQYF
TRBV14	TRBJ2-6	CASSPRTGGKGSGANVLTF
TRBV7-6	TRBJ1-1	CASSGMASRGNTEAFF
TRBV6-2/TRBV6-3	TRBJ2-7	CASKFGGSLPYEQYF
TRBV5-1	TRBJ2-7	CASSLGSRRSYEQYF
TRBV2	TRBJ1-1	CASSEDRDTEAFF
TRBV15	TRBJ2-7	CATSRDSGTTYYEQYF
TRBV7-2	TRBJ2-5	CASSPGGGSQETQYF
TRBV4-3	TRBJ2-2	CASSQDATRQGAGELFF
TRBV12-3/TRBV12-4	TRBJ1-2	CASIQQGAYGYTF
TRBV18	TRBJ1-1	CASSPHEAGTGGTEAFF
TRBV20-1	TRBJ2-5	CSARVRRGQETQYF
TRBV7-9	TRBJ1-6	CASSLATGWNSPLHF
TRBV12-3/TRBV12-4	TRBJ2-7	CASSLGGGTYF
TRBV24-1	TRBJ2-7	CATSYYEQYF
TRBV5-4	TRBJ2-7	CASSLELEDYEQYF
TRBV10-3	TRBJ1-1	CAIKPGTGEAFF
TRBV11-1	TRBJ2-3	CASSLAAGESSVRTDTQYF
TRBV29-1	TRBJ2-2	CSVELAGEGRTGELFF
TRBV20-1	TRBJ2-7	CSARDGTQGVLEQYF
TRBV7-6	TRBJ2-7	CASSSSRDGTTYEQYF
TRBV7-9	TRBJ2-5	CASSRTRYQETQYF
TRBV29-1	TRBJ2-5	CSVGSATGETQYF
TRBV20-1	TRBJ1-5	CSAFGVGQPNQPQHF
TRBV5-1	TRBJ1-5	CASSLGGLQPQHF
TRBV27	TRBJ1-4	CASSPRERGKLFF
TRBV29-1	TRBJ2-1	CSVEVSRSLIYNEQFF
TRBV5-1	TRBJ2-7	CASRLGDRGGRVNEQYF
TRBV7-9	TRBJ2-7	CASSSGLAVIYEQYF
TRBV5-5	TRBJ1-4	CASSLLGAENEKLFF
TRBV12-3/TRBV12-4	TRBJ2-7	CASSGGIEQYF
TRBV18	TRBJ1-5	CASSRTGDSSNQPQHF
TRBV7-3	TRBJ2-3	CASSLRAGSGADTQYF
TRBV20-1	TRBJ1-3	CSAGPSLPGNTIYF